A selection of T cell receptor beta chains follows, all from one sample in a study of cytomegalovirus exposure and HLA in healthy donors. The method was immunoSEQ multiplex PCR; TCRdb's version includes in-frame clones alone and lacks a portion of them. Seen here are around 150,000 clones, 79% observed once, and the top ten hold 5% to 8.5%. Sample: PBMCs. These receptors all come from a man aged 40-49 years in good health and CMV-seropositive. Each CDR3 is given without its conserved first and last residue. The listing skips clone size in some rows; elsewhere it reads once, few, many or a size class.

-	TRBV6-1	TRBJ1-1	ASSPGAEAF
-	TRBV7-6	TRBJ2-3	ASSLSGISTDTQY
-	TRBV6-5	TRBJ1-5	ASRKTGGDQPQH
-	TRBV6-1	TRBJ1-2	ASSEARSSGGYT
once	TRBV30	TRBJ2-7	AWSVGQREWHEQY
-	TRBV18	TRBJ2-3	ASSPPAAVTDTQY
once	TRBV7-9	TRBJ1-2	ASRGQGSYGYT
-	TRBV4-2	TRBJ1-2	ASSQDLVGGGGEYGYT
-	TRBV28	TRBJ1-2	ASSSPSDRVEGYT
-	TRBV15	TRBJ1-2	ATSSLGTVSLLEGYT
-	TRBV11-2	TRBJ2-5	ASSLDWEREGSWEQY
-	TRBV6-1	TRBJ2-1	ASSALKFSYNEQF
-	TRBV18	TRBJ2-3	ASSLRLAGETDTQY
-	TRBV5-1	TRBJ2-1	ASRWSSGTDEQF
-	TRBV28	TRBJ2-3	ASSRETPTDTQY
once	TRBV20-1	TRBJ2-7	SATGSTEQY
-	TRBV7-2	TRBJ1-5	ASSLVPDSQPQH
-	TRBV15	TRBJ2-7	ATSRDPASALSYEQY
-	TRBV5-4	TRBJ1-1	ASSQVMNTEAF